This record looks at one T cell receptor (beta chain) sequence and its context. The sample comes from a study of blood T cell repertoires in COVID-19. V shed 7 bases and J 6 bases; nucleotides not matched to a gene: 10. This CDR3 region has 14 residues. Germline V gene sequence: CDR1 ENHRY, CDR2 SYGVKD. Authors' data handling: By means of reference gene primer amplification, nucleated cell counts were estimated. The assay was immunoSEQ multiplex PCR, and TCRdb's table has in-frame clones only and misses some. D and trimming were read from the DNA, whereas the V and J calls and clone size are those reported in that table. This sample has roughly 78,000 clones, with 86% found just once.

The chain carries TRBV10-3 and TRBJ2-7; 9 nucleotides match TRBD1. The origin of this receptor is a woman aged 55-70 years with acute or convalescent COVID-19. The sample taken for sequencing was peripheral blood. CDR3 sequence (DNA): TGTGCCATCAACAAAGGACAGGGGACGTCCGAGCAGTACTTC. It yields the protein CAINKGQGTSEQYF.